Sequencing of this T cell receptor (beta chain) was carried out in a study of blood T cell repertoires in COVID-19. At the level of the study: Samples representing acute and convalescent COVID-19 were sourced from the United States, Italy and Spain. In each case, the material was cDNA or gDNA derived from T cells, B-cell-depleted T cells, or PBMCs.

In the source study's methods: The authors estimated nucleated cell counts from reference gene primer amplification. The data were produced by immunoSEQ multiplex PCR, yet TCRdb's version contains in-frame clones alone and is incomplete. V, J and clone size reflect that table, while D and trimming were determined from the DNA. The table has about 260,000 clones, about 86% seen once. Participants were aged roughly 18 to 89 years from about two dozen US areas. The length of the CDR3 is 18 residues. V was pared by 3 bases and J by 1 base, with 21 bases between. The germline CDR1 and CDR2 sequences are KGHSH and LQKENI.

The material sequenced was PBMCs or T cells enriched from blood (not recorded which). The chain is built from TRBV18 and TRBJ1-1, with D tentatively TRBD1 (5 bases). The receptor's source is a man aged 25-45 years with acute COVID-19. CDR3 nucleotides: TGTGCCAGCTCACCCCGGGGGGGTCGAAATCCCTCGAACACTGAAGCTTTCTTT. This codes for CASSPRGGRNPSNTEAFF.